The T cell receptor beta chain described here comes from a study of T cells in tuberculosis. Study context: Sequenced TCRs come from CD1B-GMM tetramer-binding T cells.

No alpha-beta pairing information exists for these sequences. Assay used: immunoSEQ multiplex PCR; TCRdb lists only in-frame clones, some missing. The sample has 80,000 to 90,000 clones, roughly 91% seen once; the top ten hold approximately 2%. Sorting used thawed, overnight-rested PBMC stained with anti-CD3, a viability dye and GMM-loaded CD1B tetramer. The lipid loaded on the CD1B tetramers was C32 glucose monomycolate from Rhodococcus equi. V shed 0 bases and J shed 13 bases, with 12 bases lying between them. The CDR3 spans 11 residues. Looked up from germline, CDR1 is DFQATT and CDR2 is SNEGSKA (reference sequence).

The chain is built from TRBV20-1 and TRBJ1-2; D ambiguous. Sequenced material: CD1b-GMM tetramer-negative cells sorted from PBMCs. The TCR sequence derives from an adult woman with latent tuberculosis. CDR3 coding DNA: TGCAGTGCTAGAGATCCCCCTTCTTCCACCTTC. Translated, it gives CSARDPPSSTF.